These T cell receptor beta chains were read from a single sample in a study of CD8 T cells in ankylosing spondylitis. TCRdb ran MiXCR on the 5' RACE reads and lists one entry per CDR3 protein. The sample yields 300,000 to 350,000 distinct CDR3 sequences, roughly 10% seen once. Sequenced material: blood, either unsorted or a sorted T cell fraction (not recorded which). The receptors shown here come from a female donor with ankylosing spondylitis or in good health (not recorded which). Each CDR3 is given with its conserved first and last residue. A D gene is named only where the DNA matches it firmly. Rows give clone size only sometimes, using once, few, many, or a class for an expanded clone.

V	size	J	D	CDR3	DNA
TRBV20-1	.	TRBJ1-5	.	CSARQGILGVGNQPQHF	TGCAGTGCTAGACAGGGGATACTTGGGGTTGGCAATCAGCCCCAGCATTTT
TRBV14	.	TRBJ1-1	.	CASSQVKGGAFF	TGTGCCAGCAGCCAAGTGAAGGGGGGGGCTTTCTTT
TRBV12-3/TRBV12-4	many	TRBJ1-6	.	CASSLRGFGNSPLHF	TGTGCCAGCAGTTTACGAGGTTTCGGTAATTCACCCCTCCACTTT
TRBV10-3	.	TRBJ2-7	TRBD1	CAIRDRGTDYEQYF	TGTGCCATCAGGGACAGGGGCACGGACTACGAGCAGTACTTC
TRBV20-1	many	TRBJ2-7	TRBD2	CSASDAGGTFYEQYF	TGCAGTGCTAGTGATGCGGGGGGGACCTTCTACGAGCAGTACTTC
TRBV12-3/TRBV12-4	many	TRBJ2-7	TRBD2	CASSFTAGGSEQYF	TGTGCCAGCAGTTTTACAGCGGGAGGGAGCGAGCAGTACTTC
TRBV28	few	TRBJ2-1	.	CASSLGPRWGLGFF	TGTGCCAGCAGTTTAGGACCCAGGTGGGGGTTGGGGTTCTTC
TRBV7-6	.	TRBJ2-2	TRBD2	CDSSSYSGSTGELFF	TGTGACAGCAGCTCGTATAGCGGGAGCACCGGGGAGCTGTTTTTT
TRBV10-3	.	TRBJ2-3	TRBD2	CAISGGGGRTDTQYF	TGTGCCATCAGTGGTGGCGGGGGTCGCACAGATACGCAGTATTTT
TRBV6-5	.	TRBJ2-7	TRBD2	CASSYLLADSYEQYF	TGTGCCAGCAGTTACTTACTAGCGGACTCCTACGAGCAGTACTTC
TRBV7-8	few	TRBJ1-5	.	CASSLNIISNQPQHF	TGTGCCAGCAGCTTAAATATAATCAGCAATCAGCCCCAGCATTTT
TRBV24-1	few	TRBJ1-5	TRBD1	CATSDQGTAQPQHF	TGTGCCACCAGTGATCAGGGGACAGCCCAGCCCCAGCATTTT
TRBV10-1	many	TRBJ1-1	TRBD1	CASRATRQGSTEAFF	TGCGCCAGCAGGGCAACGAGACAGGGATCCACTGAAGCTTTCTTT
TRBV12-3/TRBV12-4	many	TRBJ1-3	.	CASSFGETGNTIYF	TGTGCCAGCAGTTTTGGGGAGACTGGAAACACCATATATTTT
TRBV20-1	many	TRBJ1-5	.	CSARGQFPNQPQHF	TGCAGTGCTAGAGGGCAGTTTCCCAATCAGCCCCAGCATTTT
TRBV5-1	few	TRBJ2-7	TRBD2	CASSLVAGEIIEQYF	TGCGCCAGCAGCTTGGTTGCGGGAGAGATTATCGAGCAGTACTTC
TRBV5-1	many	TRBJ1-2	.	CASSPLAPGQRSNYGYTF	TGCGCCAGCAGCCCGCTTGCGCCGGGCCAGCGAAGTAACTATGGCTACACCTTC
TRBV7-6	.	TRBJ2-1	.	CASSPQGGGYSYNEQFF	TGTGCCAGCAGCCCCCAGGGGGGGGGTTACTCCTACAATGAGCAGTTCTTC
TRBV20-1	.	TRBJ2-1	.	CSAPISGGEQFF	TGCAGTGCCCCGATTTCGGGTGGTGAGCAGTTCTTC
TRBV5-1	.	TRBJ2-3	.	CASSPLAALSTDTHYF	TGCGCCAGCAGCCCCTTGGCTGCGTTGAGCACAGATACGCATTATTTT
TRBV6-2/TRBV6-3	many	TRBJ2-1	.	CASSYSLQGPSYNEQFF	TGTGCCAGCAGTTACTCGTTACAGGGCCCCTCCTACAATGAGCAGTTCTTC
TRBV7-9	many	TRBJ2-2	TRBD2	CASSRREGANTGELFF	TGTGCCAGCAGCCGCCGGGAGGGGGCGAACACCGGGGAGCTGTTTTTT
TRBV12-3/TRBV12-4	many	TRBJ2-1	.	CASSLGVGTYNEQFF	TGTGCCAGCAGCTTGGGAGTCGGGACCTACAATGAGCAGTTCTTC
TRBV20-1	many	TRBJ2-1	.	CSAKIPGARIDEQFF	TGCAGTGCTAAAATCCCCGGGGCCCGGATCGATGAGCAGTTCTTC
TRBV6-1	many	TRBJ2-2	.	CASSEVGELFF	TGTGCCAGCAGTGAGGTCGGGGAGCTGTTTTTT
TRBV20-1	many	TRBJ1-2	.	CSAPPVVGNYGYTF	TGCAGTGCACCCCCTGTTGTCGGGAACTATGGCTACACCTTC
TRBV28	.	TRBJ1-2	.	CASSVGRSNYGYTF	TGTGCCAGCAGCGTAGGACGGAGTAACTATGGCTACACCTTC
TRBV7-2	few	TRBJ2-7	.	CASSRGSDASSYEQYF	TGTGCCAGCAGCCGCGGATCAGACGCTAGCTCCTACGAGCAGTACTTC
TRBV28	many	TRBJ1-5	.	CASRRGIIFQPQHF	TGTGCCAGCAGACGGGGGATTATTTTCCAGCCCCAGCATTTT
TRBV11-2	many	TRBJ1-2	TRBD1	CASSLDLGQGANYGYTF	TGTGCCAGCAGCTTAGATCTTGGACAGGGGGCTAACTATGGCTACACCTTC
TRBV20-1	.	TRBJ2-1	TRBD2	CSAGTGTSRRNEQFF	TGCAGTGCTGGTACCGGGACTAGCCGTCGTAATGAGCAGTTCTTC
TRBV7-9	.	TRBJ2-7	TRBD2	CASSKSGGASEQYF	TGTGCCAGCAGCAAAAGCGGGGGGGCCTCGGAGCAGTACTTC
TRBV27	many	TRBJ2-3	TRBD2	CASSAGGGPSTDTQYF	TGTGCCAGCAGTGCCGGGGGGGGTCCCTCCACAGATACGCAGTATTTT
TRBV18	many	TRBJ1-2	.	CASSPRAGSNYGYTF	TGTGCCAGCTCACCACGGGCCGGTTCTAACTATGGCTACACCTTC
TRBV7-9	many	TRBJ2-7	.	CASSPDSTYEQYF	TGTGCCAGCAGCCCCGACAGTACCTACGAGCAGTACTTC
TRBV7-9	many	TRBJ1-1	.	CASTSQGIAEAFF	TGTGCCAGCACCTCTCAGGGTATCGCTGAAGCTTTCTTT
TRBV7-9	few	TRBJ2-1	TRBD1	CASRHMDGQGADEQFF	TGTGCCAGCAGACACATGGATGGGCAGGGGGCGGATGAGCAGTTCTTC
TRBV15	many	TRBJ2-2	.	CATSRVKNTGELFF	TGTGCCACCAGCAGAGTTAAGAACACCGGGGAGCTGTTTTTT